A selection of T cell receptor beta chains follows, all from one sample in a study of T cells in Graves' hyperthyroidism and ophthalmopathy. TCRdb analysed the multiplex PCR reads with MiXCR anew, one entry per CDR3 protein. The data contain around 540,000 distinct CDR3 sequences, about 16% of them singletons. The material sequenced was blood. The receptors here all came from a woman in her twenties or thirties with Graves' ophthalmopathy. The CDR3 runs from the conserved cysteine through the conserved F or W. A D gene is named only where the DNA matches it firmly. Clone size is given for some rows only: seen once, a few or many times, or a class if the clone is expanded.

>NA|few|TRBJ1-1|TRBV18
TGTGCCAGCTCACCTCCACAGGGTTCCGCCACTGAAGCTTTCTTT
CASSPPQGSATEAFF
>NA|NA|TRBJ1-2|TRBV10-3
TGTGCCATCAGTGGCGATCTTAACTATGGCTACACCTTC
CAISGDLNYGYTF
>NA|many|TRBJ2-3|TRBV2
TGTGCCAGCAGTGTGCCAGTTGGGGGCACAGATACGCAGTATTTT
CASSVPVGGTDTQYF
>NA|NA|TRBJ2-1|TRBV7-3
TGTGCCAGCAGCTTAACGGGGGAGAGAAACAATGAGCAGTTCTTC
CASSLTGERNNEQFF
>TRBD2|many|TRBJ2-4|TRBV11-2
TGTGCCAGCAGCCGGCGGGAGGGGGCCAAAAACATTCAGTACTTC
CASSRREGAKNIQYF
>TRBD2|few|TRBJ2-1|TRBV20-1
TGCAGTGCTAGTCGCGGGAGTTTCTATGAGCAGTTCTTC
CSASRGSFYEQFF
>TRBD1|many|TRBJ1-2|TRBV28
TGTGCCAGCAGTTTCGACAGGGTCTATGGCTACACCTTC
CASSFDRVYGYTF
>NA|few|TRBJ1-1|TRBV6-1
TGTGCCAGCAATTCCCTCACTGAAGCTTTCTTT
CASNSLTEAFF
>TRBD2|NA|TRBJ2-1|TRBV11-2
TGTGCCAGCAGCTGGGGACTAGCGGGAGGGCCCAATGAGCAGTTCTTC
CASSWGLAGGPNEQFF
>NA|many|TRBJ2-3|TRBV6-1
TGTGCCAGCACGCTAGCAGATACGCAGTATTTT
CASTLADTQYF
>NA|many|TRBJ2-2|TRBV7-2
TGTGCCAGCAGCTCCAGGGCGGTGGCCGGGGAGCTGTTTTTT
CASSSRAVAGELFF
>NA|NA|TRBJ1-5|TRBV6-1
TGTGCCAGCAGAAAGGGGGGGGGCAATCAGCCCCAGCATTTT
CASRKGGGNQPQHF
>TRBD2|many|TRBJ2-1|TRBV7-7
TGTGCTAGCAGCTTAGTCCCTAGCGGGAGGGCCGAACCCTACAATGAGCAGTTCTTC
CASSLVPSGRAEPYNEQFF
>TRBD1|many|TRBJ1-1|TRBV6-2/TRBV6-3
TGTGCCAGCAGGCGGACAGGGGTCGGGAACACTGAAGCTTTCTTT
CASRRTGVGNTEAFF
>NA|few|TRBJ2-1|TRBV10-2
TGCGCCAGCAGTGACCCATTACCCTGGACAGAATACAATGAGCAGTTCTTC
CASSDPLPWTEYNEQFF
>NA|NA|TRBJ2-3|TRBV24-1
TGTGCCACCGGGCAAGTAGCGGATACGCAGTATTTT
CATGQVADTQYF
>NA|NA|TRBJ1-1|TRBV10-3
TGTGCCATCAGTGAGCGGAGGACAGTGAACACTGAAGCTTTCTTT
CAISERRTVNTEAFF
>NA|NA|TRBJ2-1|TRBV29-1
TGCAGCTTCTATCTCTCCTACAATGAGCAGTTCTTC
CSFYLSYNEQFF
>NA|NA|TRBJ2-5|TRBV7-8
TGTGCCAGCAGCTTAGCGCTCGACCTCCAAGAGACCCAGTACTTC
CASSLALDLQETQYF
>NA|NA|TRBJ1-4|TRBV6-1
TGTGCCAGCAGCGAACTTGGGGGGGCGGGTGGTGAAAAACTGTTTTTT
CASSELGGAGGEKLFF
>TRBD1|few|TRBJ2-1|TRBV24-1
TGTGCCACCAGTGATTTGACCGGGACAGGGGACAATGAGCAGTTCTTC
CATSDLTGTGDNEQFF
>TRBD1|many|TRBJ2-7|TRBV10-1
TGCGCCAGCAGTCGGGACAGGGGGCTCGTCGATTCCTACGAGCAGTACTTC
CASSRDRGLVDSYEQYF
>NA|many|TRBJ1-1|TRBV7-2
TGTGCCAGCAGCTTCAGCACAGTGAACACTGAAGCTTTCTTT
CASSFSTVNTEAFF
>NA|many|TRBJ2-3|TRBV12-3/TRBV12-4
TGTGCCAGCAGCCCGGACAGACAGGTGGATACGCAGTATTTT
CASSPDRQVDTQYF
>NA|many|TRBJ1-1|TRBV27
TGTGCCAGCAACAGCCTTAACACTGAAGCTTTCTTT
CASNSLNTEAFF
>NA|NA|TRBJ1-1|TRBV18
TGTGCCAGCTCACCACTCGACAAGAACACTGAAGCTTTCTTT
CASSPLDKNTEAFF
>NA|NA|TRBJ2-2|TRBV28
TGTGCCAGCAGTTTCTCCCGCCCATCTGGATTCTCCGGGGAGCTGTTTTTT
CASSFSRPSGFSGELFF
>NA|few|TRBJ1-5|TRBV6-2/TRBV6-3
TGTGCCAGCAGTTACTCATTAGGGGGTGGCAATCAGCCCCAGCATTTT
CASSYSLGGGNQPQHF
>NA|many|TRBJ2-7|TRBV28
TGTGCCAGCAGTAATGTATACGAGCAGTACTTC
CASSNVYEQYF
>TRBD1|NA|TRBJ2-1|TRBV6-1
TGTGCCAGCAGTAGGGGACAGGGGGCGTTGGGTGAGCAGTTCTTC
CASSRGQGALGEQFF
>NA|many|TRBJ2-1|TRBV5-4
TGTGCCAGCAGGTTAGCGGAGTACAATGAGCAGTTCTTC
CASRLAEYNEQFF
>TRBD2|NA|TRBJ2-5|TRBV7-6
TGTGCCAGCAGAAGACTAGCGGGAGGCTCTGAGACCCAGTACTTC
CASRRLAGGSETQYF
>NA|few|TRBJ2-2|TRBV5-1
TGTGCCAGCAGCTACAGGGCTGAGGGCGGGGAGCTGTTTTTT
CASSYRAEGGELFF
>TRBD1|few|TRBJ2-3|TRBV5-1
TGCGCCAGCAGCTCCGGACAGGGACCAGATACGCAGTATTTT
CASSSGQGPDTQYF
>NA|many|TRBJ2-1|TRBV27
TGTGCCAGCAGTTTACTGCTCGGGAGCTCCTACAATGAGCAGTTCTTC
CASSLLLGSSYNEQFF
>TRBD2|many|TRBJ2-3|TRBV18
TGTGCCAGCTCACCACGAGAGACTAGCGGGGGGGTCACGCAGTATTTT
CASSPRETSGGVTQYF
>NA|many|TRBJ1-5|TRBV6-2/TRBV6-3
TGTGCCAGCAGTTGGACGCTCTTCGATCAGCCCCAGCATTTT
CASSWTLFDQPQHF
>NA|many|TRBJ2-7|TRBV20-1
TGCAGTGTCTATGAACCGGGGGAGCAGTACTTC
CSVYEPGEQYF
>NA|many|TRBJ1-1|TRBV11-3
TGTGCCAGCAGCTCGGGTAGGGGTAACACTGAAGCTTTCTTT
CASSSGRGNTEAFF
>NA|many|TRBJ2-1|TRBV20-1
TGCAGTGCTAGGAGGGTAGACTCCTACAATGAGCAGTTCTTC
CSARRVDSYNEQFF
>TRBD2|NA|TRBJ2-3|TRBV25-1
TGTGCCAGCAGTGAATCTGAGCGGGGTAGCACAGATACGCAGTATTTT
CASSESERGSTDTQYF
>TRBD1|many|TRBJ1-5|TRBV30
TGTGCCTGGGCCTCCGGGACAGGATTTCAGCCCCAGCATTTT
CAWASGTGFQPQHF
>TRBD2|NA|TRBJ2-2|TRBV9
TGTGCCAGCAGCGTAGGGTCGGGAGGGCCCAGGTTTGGCGCCGGGGAGCTGTTTTTT
CASSVGSGGPRFGAGELFF
>TRBD1|NA|TRBJ2-5|TRBV7-9
TGTGCCAGCAGCCCCGGGACAGGGGAGGTTCCAGAGACCCAGTACTTC
CASSPGTGEVPETQYF
>NA|few|TRBJ1-3|TRBV7-2
TGTGCCAGCAGCCTTCGGGAGATAAGCTCTGGAAACACCATATATTTT
CASSLREISSGNTIYF
>NA|NA|TRBJ2-2|TRBV29-1
TGCAGCGTTGGGACAGTTAGTACCGGGGAGCTGTTTTTT
CSVGTVSTGELFF